Listed below are T cell receptor beta chains from one sample, sequenced in a study of T cell responses to AZD1222 COVID-19 vaccine. The method was immunoSEQ multiplex PCR; TCRdb's version includes in-frame clones alone and lacks a portion of them. The profile covers 59,000 or so clones, with about 80% appearing a single time and about 10% taken by the ten largest. This material consisted of peripheral blood, taken on day 0 of AZD1222 vaccination. The receptor source for this set is an adult in good health. CDR3s include the opening cysteine and the closing phenylalanine or tryptophan. D genes are given only for firm matches. Only part of the rows carry a size: once, few, many, or a class if the clone is expanded.

d_call,v_call,clone_size,j_call,cdr3_aa,cdr3_nt
-,TRBV6-2/TRBV6-3,-,TRBJ1-2,CASSTGDLYGYTF,TGTGCCAGCAGCACGGGTGATTTATACGGCTACACCTTC
-,TRBV7-2,-,TRBJ2-2,CASSLGGRADTGELFF,TGTGCCAGCAGCTTAGGCGGCAGGGCCGACACCGGGGAGCTGTTTTTT
-,TRBV18,-,TRBJ1-2,CASSGPLKGSYGYTF,TGTGCCAGCTCGGGACCTCTAAAAGGGAGCTATGGCTACACCTTC
TRBD2,TRBV7-3,-,TRBJ2-5,CASSLELAGGKTQYF,TGTGCCAGCAGCTTAGAGTTAGCGGGGGGGAAGACCCAGTACTTC
-,TRBV5-1,-,TRBJ1-3,CASSLAGVSSGNTIYF,TGCGCCAGCAGCTTGGCGGGCGTCAGCTCTGGAAACACCATATATTTT
-,TRBV5-5,few,TRBJ1-6,CASSLGGVGNSPLHF,TGTGCCAGCAGCTTAGGAGGGGTCGGGAACTCACCCCTCCACTTT
TRBD1,TRBV9,-,TRBJ1-2,CASSEGTDHYGYTF,TGTGCCAGCAGCGAAGGGACAGACCACTATGGCTACACCTTC
TRBD1,TRBV5-1,few,TRBJ1-2,CASSLNGQAYGYTF,TGCGCCAGCAGCTTGAACGGACAGGCCTATGGCTACACCTTC
-,TRBV5-4,-,TRBJ1-4,CASSLGGRSGNEKLFF,TGTGCCAGCAGCTTGGGGGGGAGGAGCGGTAATGAAAAACTGTTTTTT
-,TRBV21-1,-,TRBJ1-4,CASSKVRDSLPPTNEKLFF,TGTGCCAGCAGCAAAGTTAGGGACAGCCTACCTCCAACTAATGAAAAACTGTTTTTT
TRBD1,TRBV5-1,few,TRBJ1-2,CASSPRPGQGYGYTF,TGCGCCAGCAGCCCCCGCCCGGGACAGGGGTATGGCTACACCTTC
-,TRBV4-2,-,TRBJ2-3,CASSPPADTQYF,TGTGCCAGCAGCCCCCCGGCTGACACGCAGTATTTT
-,TRBV7-3,-,TRBJ2-3,CASSIRGPGDTQYF,TGTGCCAGCAGCATTCGGGGGCCGGGAGATACGCAGTATTTT
-,TRBV7-3,-,TRBJ2-2,CASRWTVNTGELFF,TGTGCCAGCAGATGGACGGTGAACACCGGGGAGCTGTTTTTT
TRBD1,TRBV27,-,TRBJ1-1,CASSPNRGWDTEAFF,TGTGCCAGCAGTCCCAACAGGGGTTGGGACACTGAAGCTTTCTTT
-,TRBV6-5,-,TRBJ2-1,CASCVSTESNEQFF,TGTGCCAGCTGCGTCTCTACGGAGTCCAATGAGCAGTTCTTC
TRBD1,TRBV29-1,-,TRBJ2-1,CSVEANGQGDNEQFF,TGCAGCGTTGAAGCCAATGGACAGGGCGACAATGAGCAGTTCTTC
TRBD2,TRBV19,medium-sized,TRBJ2-3,CASSIDPRTSSTDTQYF,TGTGCCAGTAGTATAGATCCCAGGACTAGCAGCACAGATACGCAGTATTTT
-,TRBV6-5,-,TRBJ2-7,CASDSFSYEQYF,TGTGCCAGCGACAGCTTCTCCTACGAGCAGTACTTC
-,TRBV6-5,-,TRBJ2-1,CASSLEGYEQFF,TGTGCCAGCAGCCTCGAGGGTTATGAGCAGTTCTTC
TRBD2,TRBV5-4,-,TRBJ2-5,CASGRGGALETQYF,TGTGCCAGCGGGCGCGGGGGGGCCTTGGAGACCCAGTACTTC
TRBD1,TRBV6-1,-,TRBJ1-5,CASSEGRQGGRPQHF,TGTGCCAGCAGTGAAGGCCGACAGGGCGGGCGGCCCCAGCATTTT
TRBD2,TRBV9,-,TRBJ2-1,CASSLRLAGEQFF,TGTGCCAGCAGCCTCCGACTAGCCGGAGAGCAGTTCTTC
-,TRBV7-9,-,TRBJ2-7,CASSLRLDEQYF,TGTGCCAGCAGCTTAAGGTTGGACGAGCAGTACTTC
-,TRBV6-2/TRBV6-3,-,TRBJ1-5,CASSDGYPQHF,TGTGCCAGCAGCGACGGTTATCCCCAGCATTTT
-,TRBV12-3/TRBV12-4,-,TRBJ1-1,CASCRNTEAFF,TGTGCCTCTTGCCGGAACACTGAAGCTTTCTTT
TRBD2,TRBV7-9,-,TRBJ2-5,CASSYGLAENQETQYF,TGTGCCAGCAGCTACGGACTAGCGGAAAACCAAGAGACCCAGTACTTC
-,TRBV30,-,TRBJ1-3,CALGVGGTGNTIYF,TGTGCTCTGGGGGTCGGGGGGACTGGAAACACCATATATTTT
-,TRBV25-1,-,TRBJ1-3,CASSEDLIGGGGNTIYF,TGTGCCAGCAGTGAAGATCTAATTGGAGGGGGGGGAAACACCATATATTTT
-,TRBV19,-,TRBJ2-2,CASNSGEAGELFF,TGTGCCAGTAACTCAGGGGAGGCCGGGGAGCTGTTTTTT
TRBD1,TRBV28,once,TRBJ2-7,CASSFRQGLISYEQYF,TGTGCCAGCAGTTTTCGACAGGGTCTCATCTCCTACGAGCAGTACTTC
TRBD1,TRBV29-1,few,TRBJ1-2,CSVGNRDRNGYTF,TGCAGCGTTGGCAACAGGGACAGAAATGGCTACACCTTC
TRBD1,TRBV27,-,TRBJ1-1,CASSLTGSTEAFF,TGTGCCAGCAGCCTGACAGGGTCCACTGAAGCTTTCTTT
TRBD1,TRBV24-1,few,TRBJ2-1,CATSDPGQGADNEQFF,TGTGCCACCAGTGACCCCGGACAGGGGGCTGACAATGAGCAGTTCTTC
TRBD1,TRBV7-2,-,TRBJ1-5,CASSLDRGNQPQHF,TGTGCCAGCAGCCTGGACAGGGGCAATCAGCCCCAGCATTTT
-,TRBV24-1,-,TRBJ1-5,CATSDLPNKTDSNQPQHF,TGTGCCACCAGTGATTTGCCTAACAAGACGGATAGCAATCAGCCCCAGCATTTT
TRBD1,TRBV3-1/TRBV3-2,-,TRBJ1-5,CASSLGQVYQPQHF,TGTGCCAGCAGCCTCGGACAGGTGTATCAGCCCCAGCATTTT
-,TRBV3-1/TRBV3-2,-,TRBJ2-7,CASSQGLATEQYF,TGTGCCAGCAGCCAAGGGCTAGCTACCGAGCAGTACTTC
TRBD2,TRBV6-1,-,TRBJ2-1,CASSGPLLAGVGEQFF,TGTGCCAGCAGTGGTCCGTTACTAGCGGGAGTTGGTGAGCAGTTCTTC
-,TRBV7-9,few,TRBJ1-5,CASSFELGGDQPQHF,TGTGCCAGCAGCTTCGAACTGGGGGGAGATCAGCCCCAGCATTTT
-,TRBV5-5,-,TRBJ2-2,CASSFGRTNTGELFF,TGTGCCAGCAGCTTTGGCAGGACGAACACCGGGGAGCTGTTTTTT
-,TRBV5-6,-,TRBJ1-1,CASRRSTEAFF,TGTGCCAGCAGGAGGAGCACTGAAGCTTTCTTT
-,TRBV30,-,TRBJ2-6,CAWASGANVLTF,TGTGCCTGGGCTAGTGGGGCCAACGTCCTGACTTTC
-,TRBV18,-,TRBJ1-3,CASSPSIVGAAGNTIYF,TGTGCCAGCTCACCATCAATTGTGGGGGCGGCTGGAAACACCATATATTTT
-,TRBV19,-,TRBJ2-3,CASSIAQSDTQYF,TGTGCCAGTAGTATTGCCCAATCGGATACGCAGTATTTT
-,TRBV19,-,TRBJ2-4,CASSIDPTTKNIQYF,TGTGCCAGTAGTATAGATCCGACAACCAAAAACATTCAGTACTTC
-,TRBV10-3,-,TRBJ2-5,CAISDTRGQETQYF,TGTGCCATCAGTGATACAAGGGGACAAGAGACCCAGTACTTC
-,TRBV3-1/TRBV3-2,-,TRBJ2-3,CASSQDRRDTDTQYF,TGTGCCAGCAGCCAAGATCGCCGGGACACAGATACGCAGTATTTT
-,TRBV25-1,-,TRBJ2-7,CASSESSGAGSYEQYF,TGTGCCAGCAGTGAATCTTCGGGGGCCGGCTCCTACGAGCAGTACTTC
TRBD1,TRBV23-1,-,TRBJ1-4,CASLDRGFCEKLFF,TGCGCCAGCCTTGACAGGGGGTTTTGTGAAAAACTGTTTTTT
-,TRBV3-1/TRBV3-2,-,TRBJ2-3,CASSQGPDTQYF,TGTGCCAGCAGCCAGGGCCCAGATACGCAGTATTTT
-,TRBV5-1,few,TRBJ2-3,CASSLRGGDTQYF,TGCGCCAGCAGCTTGCGGGGCGGAGATACGCAGTATTTT